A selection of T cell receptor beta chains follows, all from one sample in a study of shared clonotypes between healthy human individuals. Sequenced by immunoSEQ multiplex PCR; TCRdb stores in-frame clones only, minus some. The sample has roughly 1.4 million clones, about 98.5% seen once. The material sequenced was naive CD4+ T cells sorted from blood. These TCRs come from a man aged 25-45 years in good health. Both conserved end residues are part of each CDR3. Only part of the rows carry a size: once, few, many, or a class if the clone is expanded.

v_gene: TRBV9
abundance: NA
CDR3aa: CASSVALGTPRAQYF

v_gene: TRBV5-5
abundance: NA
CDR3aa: CASSLATGLNTEAFF

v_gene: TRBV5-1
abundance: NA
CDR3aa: CASSLVGASTDTQYF

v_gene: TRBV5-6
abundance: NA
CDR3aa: CASSLSRQQSNQPQHF

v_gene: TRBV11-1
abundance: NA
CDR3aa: CASSQRENTDTQYF

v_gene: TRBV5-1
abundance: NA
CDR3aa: CASSRNDRASSYEQYF

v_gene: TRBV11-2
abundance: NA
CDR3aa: CASSRNLGEQYF

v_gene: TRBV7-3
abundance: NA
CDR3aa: CASSLELGEHNEQFF

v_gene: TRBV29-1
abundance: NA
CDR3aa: CSVAVGLGTEAFF

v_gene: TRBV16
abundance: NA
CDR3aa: CASSWAGAYNEQFF

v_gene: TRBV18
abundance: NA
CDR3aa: CASSPLGQISQETQYF

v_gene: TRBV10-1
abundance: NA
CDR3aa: CASSESGVYEQYF

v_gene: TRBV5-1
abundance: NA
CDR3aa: CASSLAGDGGQPQHF

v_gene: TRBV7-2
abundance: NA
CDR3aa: CASSFPNSYEQYF

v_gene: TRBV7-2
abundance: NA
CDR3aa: CASSPGPYMAEAFF

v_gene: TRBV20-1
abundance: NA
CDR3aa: CSARTGTSQFF

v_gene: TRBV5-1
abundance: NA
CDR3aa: CASSLFSGKGIEGYTF

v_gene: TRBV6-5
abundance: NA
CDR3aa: CASSTLTARNTEAFF

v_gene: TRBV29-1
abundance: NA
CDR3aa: CSVAGADSYEQYF

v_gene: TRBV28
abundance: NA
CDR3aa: CASSSPGDRNSYEQYF

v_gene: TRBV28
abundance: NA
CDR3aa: CASSIGTRTNEKLFF

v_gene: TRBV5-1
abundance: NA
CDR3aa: CASSLARVEQFF

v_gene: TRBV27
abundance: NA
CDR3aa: CASSLLAGEPYEQYF

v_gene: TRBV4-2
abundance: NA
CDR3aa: CASSQDPWDRVYEKLFF

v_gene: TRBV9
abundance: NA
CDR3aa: CASSGGPGETQYF

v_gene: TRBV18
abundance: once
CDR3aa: CASSPSSGNQPQHF

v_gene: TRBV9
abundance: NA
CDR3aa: CASSVGNGAGGPRETQYF

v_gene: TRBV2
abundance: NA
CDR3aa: CASSEHQGARPQHF

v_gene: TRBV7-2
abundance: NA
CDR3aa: CASSLGGLVNEQFF

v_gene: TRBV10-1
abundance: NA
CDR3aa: CASSESTGDNEKLFF

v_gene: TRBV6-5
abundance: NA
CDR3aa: CASSYSGTVAYEQYF

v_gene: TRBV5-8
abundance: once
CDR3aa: CASSSKGGFYGYTF

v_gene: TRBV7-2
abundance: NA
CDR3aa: CAIRGTMGNEQFF

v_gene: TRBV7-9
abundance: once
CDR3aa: CASVNTDTQYF

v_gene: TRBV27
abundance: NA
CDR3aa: CASRNEGPTSATNEKLFF

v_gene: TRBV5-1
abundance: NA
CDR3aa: CASSLGVGGDQETQYF

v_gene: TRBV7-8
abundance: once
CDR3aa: CASSLFPAMTGITGELFF

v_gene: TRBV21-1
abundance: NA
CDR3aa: CASSKGTGQETQYF

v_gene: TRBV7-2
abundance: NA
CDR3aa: CASSLVPGVGSYEQYF

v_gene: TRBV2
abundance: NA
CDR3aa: CASILGSVSSDTEAFF

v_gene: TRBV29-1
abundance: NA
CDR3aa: CSLAGGPYNEQFF

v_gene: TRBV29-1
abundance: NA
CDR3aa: CSVSLGADTQYF

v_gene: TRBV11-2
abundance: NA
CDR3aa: CASSLDRVPYEQYF

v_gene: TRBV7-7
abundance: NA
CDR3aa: CASSPDRGYSGELFF

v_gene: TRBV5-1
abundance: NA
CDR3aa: CASSLAIEAGGEQYF

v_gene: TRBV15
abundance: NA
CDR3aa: CATSRERTGNTGELFF

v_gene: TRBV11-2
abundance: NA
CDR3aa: CASSLARAQPQHF

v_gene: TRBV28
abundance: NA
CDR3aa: CASSTPRTGLTHEQYF

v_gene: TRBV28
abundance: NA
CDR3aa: CATARAMPEQYF

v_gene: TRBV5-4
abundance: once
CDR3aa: CASSSSQGSGGNTIYF

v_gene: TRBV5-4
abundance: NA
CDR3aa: CASSLSLTGGGSGNTIYF

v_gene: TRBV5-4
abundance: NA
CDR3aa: CASSLQASTDTQYF

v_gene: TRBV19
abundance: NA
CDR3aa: CANHPGEEAFF

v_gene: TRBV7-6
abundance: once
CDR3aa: CASSPNTGIVTGELFF